This T cell receptor beta chain appears in the sequencing data of a study of identical twins. It was template switching that added a universal primer site, and there were unique molecular identifiers on the cDNA. TCRdb independently ran MiXCR on the 5' RACE reads; one entry per CDR3 protein. The sample has some 590,000 distinct CDR3 sequences, 9.6% seen once; the top ten hold approximately 3.2%. The CDR3 extends over 20 amino acids. The germline CDR1 and CDR2 sequences are MNHEY and SVGEGT. V shed 0 bases and J 1 base; nucleotides not matched to a gene: 13. Study results and caveats: The study based its conclusions on cross-sectional statistical analysis and did not follow the same donors.

In the case of this clonotype: Its antigen is unidentified.

These data also formed part of another study, on yellow fever vaccine responses in identical twins.

The sequence was obtained from a young woman in good health. The V and J genes are TRBV6-2 or TRBV6-3 and TRBJ2-1, with 9 bases fitting TRBD2. Source material: PBMCs. Here the CDR3 DNA reads TGTGCCAGCAGTTACTCGACGATGGCTAGCGGGATCTTATCCTACAATGAGCAGTTCTTC. Amino acid sequence: CASSYSTMASGILSYNEQFF.